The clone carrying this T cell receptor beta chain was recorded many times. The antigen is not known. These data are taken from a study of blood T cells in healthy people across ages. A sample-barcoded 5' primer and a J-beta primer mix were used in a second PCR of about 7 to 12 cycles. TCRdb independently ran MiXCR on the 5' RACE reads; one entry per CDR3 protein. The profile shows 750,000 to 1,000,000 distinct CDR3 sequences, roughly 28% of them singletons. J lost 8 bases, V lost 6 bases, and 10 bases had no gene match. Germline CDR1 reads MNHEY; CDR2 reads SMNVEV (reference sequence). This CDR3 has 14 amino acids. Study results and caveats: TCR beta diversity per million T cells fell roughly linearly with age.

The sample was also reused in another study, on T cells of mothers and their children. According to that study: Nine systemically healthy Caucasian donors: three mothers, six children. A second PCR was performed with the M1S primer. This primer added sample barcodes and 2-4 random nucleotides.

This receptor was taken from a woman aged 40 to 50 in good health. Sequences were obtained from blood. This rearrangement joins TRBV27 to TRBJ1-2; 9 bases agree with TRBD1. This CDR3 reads CASRRTGQGVGYTF. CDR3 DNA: TGTGCCAGCAGAAGAACGGGACAGGGAGTCGGCTACACCTTC.